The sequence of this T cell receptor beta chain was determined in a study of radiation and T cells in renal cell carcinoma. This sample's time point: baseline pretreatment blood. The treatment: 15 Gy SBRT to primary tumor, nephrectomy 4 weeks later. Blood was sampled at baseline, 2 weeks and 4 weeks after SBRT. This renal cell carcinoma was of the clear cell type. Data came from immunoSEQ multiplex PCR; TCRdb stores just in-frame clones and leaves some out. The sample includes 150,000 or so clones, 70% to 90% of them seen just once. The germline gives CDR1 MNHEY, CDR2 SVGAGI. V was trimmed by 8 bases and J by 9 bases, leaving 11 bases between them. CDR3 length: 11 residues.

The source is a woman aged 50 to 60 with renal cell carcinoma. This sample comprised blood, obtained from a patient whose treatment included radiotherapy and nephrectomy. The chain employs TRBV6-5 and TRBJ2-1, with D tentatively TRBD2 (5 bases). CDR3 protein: CASGHSVEQFF. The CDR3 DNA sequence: TGTGCCAGCGGCCATAGCGTTGAGCAGTTCTTC.